Shown below are 19 T cell receptor beta chains from a single sample sequenced in a study of blood T cell repertoires in COVID-19. Method: immunoSEQ multiplex PCR; TCRdb's copy keeps in-frame clones and lacks some. The sample holds about 180,000 clones, 70% to 80% seen once. The sequenced sample consisted of PBMCs or T cells enriched from blood (not recorded which). The receptors stem from a woman aged 50 to 65 who had recovered from COVID-19.

The J gene is TRBJ1-4, the V gene TRBV29-1; the D is unclear. Germline V gene sequence: CDR1 SQVTM, CDR2 ANQGSEA. The CDR3 is 13 residues long. V gave up 7 bases and J gave up 3 bases, with 12 bases separating them. This chain's CDR3 is CSAWSVANEKLFF. In DNA, the CDR3 is TGCAGCGCCTGGTCGGTGGCTAATGAAAAACTGTTTTTT.

The chain employs TRBV14 and TRBJ2-7, with D possibly being TRBD2 (5 bases). Germline values: CDR1 SGHDN, CDR2 FVKESK. The V end was cut by 3 bases, the J end by 10 bases, with 13 bases between. The CDR3 length is 12 residues. The CDR3 DNA follows: TGTGCCAGCAGCCATGGAGGCAGTTCTCAGTACTTC. This codes for CASSHGGSSQYF.

V and J are TRBV10-1 and TRBJ2-3; tentative D call: TRBD1 (5 bases). The V end was cut by 6 bases, the J end by 1 base, with 11 bases between. This CDR3 has 14 amino acids. CDR1 WNHNN and CDR2 SYGVQD come from the germline V gene (reference sequence). The CDR3 loop is CASREGACTDTQYF. The CDR3 nucleotides are TGCGCCAGCAGGGAAGGGGCCTGCACAGATACGCAGTATTTT.

The chain combines TRBV6-4 with TRBJ2-1; 15 bases align to TRBD2. The ends lost 6 bases at V and 6 bases at J; junction bases unmatched: 12. The CDR3 runs 18 residues. Per germline, CDR1 MRHNA and CDR2 SNTAGT. This CDR3 is CASSRTGTSGRRGNEQFF. CDR3 in DNA: TGTGCCAGCAGCCGCACCGGGACTAGCGGGAGGAGGGGCAATGAGCAGTTCTTC.

The chain links TRBV27 to TRBJ2-3, with D possibly matching TRBD1 (5 bases). In germline, CDR1 is MNHEY, CDR2 SMNVEV (reference sequence). CDR3 length: 16 residues. Trimming removed 4 bases at V and 2 bases at J, with 16 bases between. The CDR3 here is CASSSDRLTITDTQYF. The DNA of the CDR3 is TGTGCCAGCAGTTCCGACAGACTTACCATCACAGATACGCAGTATTTT.

The V call is TRBV5-1, the J call TRBJ1-1, with 7 bases identical to TRBD1. Germline assignment: CDR1 SGHRS and CDR2 YFSETQ. CDR3 length: 14 amino acids. Germline trimming cut 4 bases from V and 0 bases from J; bases unmatched to any gene: 3. CDR3 protein: CASSVDRLNTEAFF. Here the CDR3 DNA reads TGCGCCAGCAGCGTGGACAGGCTGAACACTGAAGCTTTCTTT.

The chain links TRBV28 to TRBJ1-4, with unresolved D. CDR3 length: 18 residues. CDR1 MDHEN and CDR2 SYDVKM come from the germline V gene. V was clipped by 5 bases and J by 4 bases, with 23 bases between them. The CDR3 bases are TGTGCCAGCAGTCCCCCCCGGTTTGGGGTGCGGGATAATGAAAAACTGTTTTTT. Translated: CASSPPRFGVRDNEKLFF.

The rearrangement uses TRBV9 and TRBJ2-7; D remains ambiguous. The CDR3 spans 14 residues. Deletions cut 0 bases from V and 6 bases from J, with 13 bases between. Germline CDR1 is SGDLS and CDR2 is YYNGEE. The chain's CDR3 is CASSVGPEPLEQYF. For the CDR3, the DNA is TGTGCCAGCAGCGTAGGGCCCGAACCCCTCGAGCAGTACTTC.

The chain carries TRBV3-1 (or the pseudogene TRBV3-2) and TRBJ1-3, with D possibly matching TRBD1 (6 bases). Trimming took 3 bases from V and 0 from J, leaving 9 bases between them. The germline gives CDR1 LGHDT, CDR2 YNNKEL (reference sequence). CDR3 length: 15 amino acids. The CDR3 DNA is TGTGCCAGCAGCCACAGGGGAATCTCTGGAAACACCATATATTTT. Its translation: CASSHRGISGNTIYF.

The CDR3 spells CASSLGQGPETQYF. The CDR3 DNA sequence: TGTGCCAGCAGCTTAGGACAGGGACCCGAGACCCAGTACTTC. This chain links TRBV11-2 with TRBJ2-5, with 7 bases matching TRBD1. The CDR3 consists of 14 residues. Germline CDR1 and CDR2: SGHAT and FQNNGV. The junction had 4 bases not matched to a gene; V was cut back by 1 base and J by 5 bases.

The chain couples TRBV7-8 to TRBJ2-5, with 10 nucleotides matching TRBD2. The trim removed 6 bases at V and 5 bases at J, leaving 18 bases unmatched. CDR3 length equals 18 residues. The V gene's germline CDR1 is SGHVS and CDR2 FQNEAQ. As DNA, the CDR3 is TGTGCCAGCAGACTGGCGGGGGGGCTCCCTAGCGGGAGTGAGACCCAGTACTTC. Its protein product is CASRLAGGLPSGSETQYF.

The gene calls are TRBV5-1 and TRBJ2-7; TRBD1 matches at 7 bases. There are 15 residues in the CDR3. The trim removed 4 bases at V and 3 bases at J, leaving 10 bases unmatched. Germline values: CDR1 SGHRS, CDR2 YFSETQ. The DNA for the CDR3 is TGCGCCAGCAGCGGTCGCCCGGGACAGAACTACGAGCAGTACTTC. This encodes CASSGRPGQNYEQYF. Full variable domain (missing parts from reference TRBV5-1 and TRBJ2-7): KAGVTQTPRYLIKTRGQQVTLSCSPISGHRSVSWYQQTPGQGLQFLFEYFSETQRNKGNFPGRFSGRQFSNSRSEMNVSTLELGDSALYLCASSGRPGQNYEQYFGPGTRLTVT.

The chain couples TRBV10-3 to TRBJ2-3; 10 bases align to TRBD2. The CDR3 is 16 residues long. Germline V gene sequence: CDR1 ENHRY, CDR2 SYGVKD. Unmatched junction bases numbered 8, after V lost 2 bases and J lost 6 bases. For the CDR3, the DNA is TGTGCCATCAGTGAGCCTAGCGGGAGAGGTTTTGATACGCAGTATTTT. Translated: CAISEPSGRGFDTQYF.

V gene TRBV4-1 combines with J gene TRBJ1-4; D is ambiguous. The V gene's germline CDR1 is MGHRA and CDR2 YSYEKL. This CDR3 spans 14 amino acids. The ends were cut back, 3 bases at V and 8 bases at J, with 13 bases in the middle. CDR3 nucleotide sequence: TGCGCCAGCAGCCAGCAAGGGAGGAGCGAAAAACTGTTTTTT. It encodes CASSQQGRSEKLFF.

V usage is TRBV7-2 and J usage is TRBJ2-5; 8 bases are a match to TRBD1. The junction had 8 bases not matched to a gene; V was cut back by 4 bases and J by 10 bases. Germline V lookup: CDR1 SGHTA, CDR2 FQGNSA. The CDR3 runs to 13 residues. The DNA for the CDR3 is TGTGCCAGCAGCTCACGGACAGGGTCGGGCCAGTACTTC. It yields the protein CASSSRTGSGQYF. Filled out from reference TRBV7-2 and TRBJ2-5, the complete variable domain reads GAGVSQSPSNKVTEKGKDVELRCDPISGHTALYWYRQSLGQGLEFLIYFQGNSAPDKSGLPSDRFSAERTGGSVSTLTIQRTQQEDSAVYLCASSSRTGSGQYFGPGTRLLVL.

The J gene is TRBJ2-1, the V gene TRBV28, with TRBD1 matching over 8 bases. CDR3 length equals 12 residues. CDR1 and CDR2 from the germline V gene are MDHEN and SYDVKM. The CDR3 is CVDRGKYNEQFF. CDR3 nucleotide sequence: TGTGTCGACAGGGGCAAATACAATGAGCAGTTCTTC. The full variable domain, with the rest looked up from reference TRBV28 and TRBJ2-1, is DVKVTQSSRYLVKRTGEKVFLECVQDMDHENMFWYRQDPGLGLRLIYFSYDVKMKEKGDIPEGYSVSREKKERFSLILESASTNQTSMYLCVDRGKYNEQFFGPGTRLTVL.

The genes are TRBV28 and TRBJ2-7; D possibly corresponds to TRBD2 (5 bases). The CDR3 runs 17 residues. V dropped 3 bases and J dropped 2 bases, with 20 bases sitting between them. The germline CDR1 and CDR2 sequences are MDHEN and SYDVKM. CDR3 bases: TGTGCCAGCAGTTTTTGGACTCCCCAGACCTTTGCCTACGAGCAGTACTTC. Encoded protein: CASSFWTPQTFAYEQYF.

The gene calls are TRBV9 and TRBJ2-2; the D gene is possibly TRBD2 (6 bases). CDR3 length: 14 residues. The germline gives CDR1 SGDLS, CDR2 YYNGEE. With 0 bases removed from V and 8 bases from J, the gap between germline ends came to 11 bases. CDR3 residues: CASSVAASVGELFF. DNA for the CDR3: TGTGCCAGCAGCGTAGCGGCTAGCGTTGGGGAGCTGTTTTTT.

The rearrangement links TRBV7-9 to TRBJ2-5; D possibly corresponds to TRBD2 (6 bases). The CDR3 extends over 14 amino acids. The ends were cut back, 4 bases at V and 5 bases at J, with 14 bases in the middle. Germline V CDR1 and CDR2: SEHNR, FQNEAQ (reference sequence). The CDR3: CASSSGVGLETQYF. The CDR3 DNA follows: TGTGCCAGCAGCTCGGGGGTGGGTTTGGAGACCCAGTACTTC.